This record looks at one T cell receptor beta chain sequence and its context. The data stem from a study of control samples from healthy donors and cancer patients. Trimming took 2 bases from V and 7 from J, leaving 13 bases between them. This CDR3 has 14 residues. Germline assignment: CDR1 SGHTS and CDR2 YDEGEE. The table came from immunoSEQ multiplex PCR; TCRdb's copy has only in-frame clones and leaves some out. The table lists under 150,000 clones, about 90% of them singletons. The sequenced material came from PBMCs. The receptor was derived from a man aged 45-60 years with head and neck cancer. V and J are TRBV5-8 and TRBJ1-3; D is unresolved. The CDR3 loop is CASSFGGNSNTIYF. Written as DNA, the CDR3 is TGTGCCAGCAGCTTTGGAGGGAACTCGAACACCATATATTTT. The full variable domain, with the rest looked up from reference TRBV5-8 and TRBJ1-3, is EAGVTQSPTHLIKTRGQQATLRCSPISGHTSVYWYQQALGLGLQFLLWYDEGEERNRGNFPPRFSGRQFPNYSSELNVNALELEDSALYLCASSFGGNSNTIYFGEGSWLTVV.